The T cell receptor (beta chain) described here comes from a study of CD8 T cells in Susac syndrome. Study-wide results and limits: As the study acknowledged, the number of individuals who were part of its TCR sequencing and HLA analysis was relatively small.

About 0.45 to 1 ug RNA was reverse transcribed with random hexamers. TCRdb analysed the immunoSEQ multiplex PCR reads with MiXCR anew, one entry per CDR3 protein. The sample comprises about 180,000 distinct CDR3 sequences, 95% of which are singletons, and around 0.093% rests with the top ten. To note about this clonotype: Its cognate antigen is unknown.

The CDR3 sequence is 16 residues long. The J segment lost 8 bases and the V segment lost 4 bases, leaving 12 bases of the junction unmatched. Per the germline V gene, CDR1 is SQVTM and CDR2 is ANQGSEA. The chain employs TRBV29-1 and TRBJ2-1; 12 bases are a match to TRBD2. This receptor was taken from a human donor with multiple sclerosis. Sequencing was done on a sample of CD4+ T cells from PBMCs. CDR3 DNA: TGCAGCGTTGGCCCCCTAGCGGGGGGGCTGGGCGATGAGCAGTTCTTC. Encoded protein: CSVGPLAGGLGDEQFF.